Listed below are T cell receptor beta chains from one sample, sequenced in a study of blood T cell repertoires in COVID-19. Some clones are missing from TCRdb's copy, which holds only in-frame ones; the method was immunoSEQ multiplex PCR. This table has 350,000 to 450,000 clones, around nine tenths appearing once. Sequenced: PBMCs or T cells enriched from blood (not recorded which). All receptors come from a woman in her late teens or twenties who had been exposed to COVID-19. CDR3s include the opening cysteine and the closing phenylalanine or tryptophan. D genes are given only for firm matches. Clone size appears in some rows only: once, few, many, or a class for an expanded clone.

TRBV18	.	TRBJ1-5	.	TGTGCCAGCTCACCGGACGGGGATAGCAATCAGCCCCAGCATTTT	CASSPDGDSNQPQHF
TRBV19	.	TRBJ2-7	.	TGTGCCAGTAGTATGACAGGTAGTTCCTACGAGCAGTACTTC	CASSMTGSSYEQYF
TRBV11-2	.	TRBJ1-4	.	TGTGCCAGCAGCCTGGGGGGGGCTGCAACTAATGAAAAACTGTTTTTT	CASSLGGAATNEKLFF
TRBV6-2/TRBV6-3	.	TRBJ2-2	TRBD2	TGTGCCAGCAGCCTTAGCGGGGCCTACACCGGGGAGCTGTTTTTT	CASSLSGAYTGELFF
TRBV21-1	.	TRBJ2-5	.	TGTGCCAACCCTAACAGGGGGCAGTACCAAGAGACCCAGTACTTC	CANPNRGQYQETQYF
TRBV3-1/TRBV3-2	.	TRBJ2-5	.	TGTGCCAGCAGCCAAGATTCGGCCGGGTCGGAGACCCAGTACTTC	CASSQDSAGSETQYF
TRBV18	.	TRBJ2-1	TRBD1	TGTGCCAGCTCACCATCAACAGGACAGGAGCACAATGAGCAGTTCTTC	CASSPSTGQEHNEQFF
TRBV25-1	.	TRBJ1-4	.	TGTGCCAGCAGCGAGGGGGTTTGGTTGGAAAAACTGTTTTTT	CASSEGVWLEKLFF
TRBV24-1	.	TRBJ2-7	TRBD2	TGTGCCACCAGTGAAGCGGGAGGGTTCCACGAGCAGTACTTC	CATSEAGGFHEQYF
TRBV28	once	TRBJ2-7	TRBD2	TGTGCCAGCAGTTCATGGGGCGGGGGGCCGGAGCAGTACTTC	CASSSWGGGPEQYF
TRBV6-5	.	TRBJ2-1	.	TGTGCCAGCAGTTATTCGTCGGTTACCTACAATGAGCAGTTCTTC	CASSYSSVTYNEQFF